The next 24 T cell receptor beta chains were all read from a single sample in a study of T cell responses to AZD1222 COVID-19 vaccine. The assay was immunoSEQ multiplex PCR, and TCRdb's table has in-frame clones only and misses some. The data show 57,000 or so clones, about 74% seen once. This material consisted of peripheral blood, taken 28 days after the second AZD1222 dose. The receptors were gathered from an adult who received the AZD1222 COVID-19 vaccine.

V and J are TRBV5-1 and TRBJ2-2, with D tentatively TRBD1 (5 bases). Trimming left V 2 bases short and J 1 base short, with 9 bases between. Germline CDR1 and CDR2: SGHRS and YFSETQ. CDR3 length equals 15 residues. CDR3 region: CASSFFQGNTGELFF. As DNA, the CDR3 is TGCGCCAGCAGCTTCTTCCAGGGGAACACCGGGGAGCTGTTTTTT.

The chain couples TRBV27 to TRBJ2-3; D is possibly TRBD2 (5 bases). The ends were cut back, 0 bases at V and 6 bases at J, with 13 bases in the middle. This CDR3 contains 15 residues. CDR1 and CDR2 (germline): MNHEY, SMNVEV (reference sequence). The CDR3 is CASSLSGTPGDTQYF. As DNA, the CDR3 is TGTGCCAGCAGTTTATCTGGCACCCCGGGGGATACGCAGTATTTT.

This clone occurred once. The chain has TRBV12-3 or TRBV12-4 and TRBJ1-5, with unresolved D. V was pared by 3 bases and J by 7 bases, with 10 bases between. The CDR3 contains 13 residues. The CDR3 loop reads CASSFYGWQPQHF. CDR3 DNA sequence: TGTGCCAGCAGTTTCTATGGGTGGCAGCCCCAGCATTTT.

The chain couples TRBV30 to TRBJ1-2; D unclear. With 7 bases removed from V and 2 bases from J, the gap between germline ends came to 14 bases. The CDR3 runs to 13 residues. In germline, CDR1 is GTSNPN, CDR2 SVGIG (reference sequence). CDR3 residues: CAFRQGQNYGYTF. The CDR3 DNA is TGTGCCTTTAGACAAGGTCAAAACTATGGCTACACCTTC.

This sequence joins TRBV3-1 (or the pseudogene TRBV3-2) and TRBJ1-5; D is undetermined. Germline assignment: CDR1 LGHDT and CDR2 YNNKEL (reference sequence). This CDR3 is 15 amino acids long. Trimming took off 0 bases at V and 4 bases at J, with 10 bases between the two ends. CDR3 nucleotide sequence: TGTGCCAGCAGCCAAGATGTGGATGGAAATCAGCCCCAGCATTTT. It encodes CASSQDVDGNQPQHF.

The chain employs TRBV10-3 and TRBJ1-5, with TRBD1 matching over 7 bases. The V segment lost 2 bases and the J segment 7 bases; nucleotides outside the gene matches: 8. Germline loops: CDR1 ENHRY, CDR2 SYGVKD. This CDR3 has 15 residues. The CDR3 loop reads CAISEGGGAEQPQHF. As DNA, the CDR3 is TGTGCCATCAGTGAGGGAGGGGGCGCGGAGCAGCCCCAGCATTTT.

The chain couples TRBV10-3 to TRBJ1-2; maybe TRBD1 (6 bases). The V gene's germline CDR1 is ENHRY and CDR2 SYGVKD. This CDR3 is 12 amino acids long. Between the trimmed V and J ends, which lost 4 bases and 7 bases, there was a span of 10 bases. This CDR3 is CAISGRGPGYTF. For the CDR3, the DNA is TGTGCCATCAGTGGTCGGGGGCCTGGCTACACCTTC.

The DNA for the CDR3 is TGTGCCAGCAGCTTGGAAGTAGCGGGGGGGCGGGAGCAGTTCTTC. As protein: CASSLEVAGGREQFF. The rearrangement uses TRBV5-4 and TRBJ2-1, with 11 bases identical to TRBD2. Per the germline V gene, CDR1 is SGHNT and CDR2 is YYREEE (reference sequence). V shed 0 bases, J shed 10 bases, and the junction held 6 bases outside the gene matches. This CDR3 is built from 15 residues.

V and J are TRBV18 and TRBJ2-7; perhaps TRBD2 as D (6 bases). Germline V gene data show CDR1 as KGHSH and CDR2 as LQKENI. The CDR3 covers 13 residues. Trimming pared 8 bases from V and 5 bases from J, leaving 16 bases between. In DNA form, the CDR3 reads TGTGCCAGCCGCGGGGCCGCCGGGGACGAGCAGTACTTC. Its protein is CASRGAAGDEQYF.

This chain joins TRBV4-3 and TRBJ1-2, with D perhaps matching TRBD1 (5 bases). Trimming removed 0 bases at V and 5 bases at J, with 13 bases between. The CDR3 is 15 residues long. Germline CDR1 is LGHNA and CDR2 is YSLEER. CDR3 coding DNA: TGCGCCAGCAGCCAAGATCGGGGGGAACTATATGGCTACACCTTC. Protein sequence: CASSQDRGELYGYTF.

This chain uses TRBV7-2 with TRBJ1-4; D is possibly TRBD1 (5 bases). Trimming pared 5 bases from V and 8 bases from J, leaving 18 bases between. CDR1 and CDR2 (germline): SGHTA, FQGNSA. The CDR3 extends over 15 amino acids. The CDR3 protein is CASSRSEGVREKLFF. CDR3 bases: TGTGCCAGCAGCCGGAGCGAAGGGGTGAGGGAAAAACTGTTTTTT.

This clone is classed as medium-sized. The chain uses TRBV6-5 and TRBJ1-1, with 8 bases lining up with TRBD1. Germline V lookup: CDR1 MNHEY, CDR2 SVGAGI. This CDR3 is built from 11 residues. Trimming took 7 bases from V and 11 from J; bases not matched to a gene: 6. The CDR3 protein is CASTQGAMAFF. The DNA for the CDR3 is TGTGCCAGCACCCAGGGGGCAATGGCTTTCTTT.

This clone was seen a few times. The chain couples TRBV28 to TRBJ1-1, with TRBD1 matching 8 bases. The CDR3 spans 14 residues. Germline trimming cut 6 bases from V and 4 bases from J; bases unmatched to any gene: 7. From germline, CDR1 is MDHEN and CDR2 SYDVKM. The CDR3 DNA follows: TGTGCCAGCAGACCAGGGGGCTCGGCCACTGAAGCTTTCTTT. It encodes CASRPGGSATEAFF. Based on the CDR3 plus reference TRBV28 and TRBJ1-1, the full variable domain is DVKVTQSSRYLVKRTGEKVFLECVQDMDHENMFWYRQDPGLGLRLIYFSYDVKMKEKGDIPEGYSVSREKKERFSLILESASTNQTSMYLCASRPGGSATEAFFGQGTRLTVV.

V and J are TRBV5-1 and TRBJ2-3; TRBD2 agrees at 8 bases. Germline V CDR1 and CDR2: SGHRS, YFSETQ. The V segment lost 0 bases and the J segment 4 bases; nucleotides outside the gene matches: 4. The CDR3 is 15 residues long. CDR3 in amino acids: CASSLVGLVSDTQYF. Written as DNA, the CDR3 is TGCGCCAGCAGCTTGGTGGGACTAGTGTCAGATACGCAGTATTTT.

The chain carries TRBV3-1 (or the pseudogene TRBV3-2) and TRBJ1-6, with unresolved D. Germline assignment: CDR1 LGHDT and CDR2 YNNKEL (reference sequence). V lost 3 bases to trimming and J lost 9 bases, with 9 bases between them. The CDR3 contains 13 residues. CDR3 bases: TGTGCCAGCAGCCAGTCCGGAAGTTCACCCCTCCACTTT. This codes for CASSQSGSSPLHF.

This chain uses TRBV12-3 or TRBV12-4 with TRBJ2-4, with D uncertain. Trimming stripped 5 bases from V and 9 bases from J, with 14 bases between. CDR3 length: 13 residues. CDR3 sequence: CASSPAYGRIQYF. The CDR3 coding sequence is TGTGCCAGCAGTCCCGCGTACGGGCGCATTCAGTACTTC.

V gene TRBV19 combines with J gene TRBJ1-1; a possible D gene is TRBD1 (5 bases). CDR1 is LNHDA and CDR2 is SQIVND in the germline V gene (reference sequence). The V and J ends lost 10 bases and 5 bases respectively, with 20 bases between them. The length of the CDR3 is 14 residues. CDR3: CATNSVEGRTEAFF. CDR3 sequence (DNA): TGTGCCACAAATTCGGTGGAGGGGAGGACTGAAGCTTTCTTT.

The chain recombines TRBV20-1 with TRBJ2-7; the D is unclear. CDR1 is DFQATT, CDR2 SNEGSKA, per germline (reference sequence). The CDR3 has 11 residues. Deletions cut 1 base from V and 9 bases from J, with 10 bases between. The CDR3 reads CSARGPRRQYF. In DNA, the CDR3 is TGCAGTGCTAGAGGGCCCCGAAGGCAGTACTTC.

This clone was recorded once. The rearrangement joins TRBV5-1 to TRBJ2-1; TRBD2 aligns across 11 bases. Germline V lookup: CDR1 SGHRS, CDR2 YFSETQ. The junction had 2 bases not matched to a gene; V was cut back by 0 bases and J by 6 bases. The CDR3 contains 15 residues. This CDR3 is CASSLGLAGLNEQFF. CDR3 nucleotide sequence: TGCGCCAGCAGCTTGGGACTAGCGGGGCTCAATGAGCAGTTCTTC.

The V call is TRBV12-2, the J call TRBJ1-4; TRBD1 is the table's D call and was not checked against the DNA. TRBV12-2 is a known pseudogene. This CDR3 comprises 18 residues. CDR3 coding DNA: TGTGCAAGTCGCTTCGACTCCTCCCACAGGGGGCTCTGTGAAAAACTGTTTTTT. Translating gives CASRFDSSHRGLCEKLFF.

In nucleotides, the CDR3 is TGTGCCAGCTCACCACCCGGGACAGGGCACTACGAGCAGTACTTC. Translating it yields CASSPPGTGHYEQYF. The V and J genes are TRBV18 and TRBJ2-7; 9 bases are shared with TRBD1. From germline, CDR1 is KGHSH and CDR2 LQKENI. This CDR3 has 15 amino acids. Germline trimming cut 0 bases from V and 3 bases from J; bases unmatched to any gene: 3.

The chain carries TRBV10-1 and TRBJ2-7, with 9 bases lining up with TRBD2. The V gene's germline CDR1 is WNHNN and CDR2 SYGVQD (reference sequence). This CDR3 has 14 amino acids. Germline trimming cut 8 bases from V and 2 bases from J; bases unmatched to any gene: 7. Here the CDR3 reads CASSSGVLPYEQYF. The CDR3 nucleotides are TGCGCCAGCTCTAGCGGGGTCCTTCCCTACGAGCAGTACTTC.

The rearrangement uses TRBV4-2 and TRBJ1-2, with D possibly being TRBD1 (5 bases). The V gene lost 2 bases and the J gene lost 6 bases, with 13 bases spanning the gap. The CDR3 extends over 14 amino acids. Germline CDR1 LGHNA, CDR2 YNFKEQ. Written as DNA, the CDR3 is TGTGCCAGCAGCCAAATGACAGAAGTTCATGGCTACACCTTC. Translated, it gives CASSQMTEVHGYTF.

The chain links TRBV28 to TRBJ1-2; 7 bases align to TRBD1. The CDR3 length is 13 residues. Germline CDR1 MDHEN, CDR2 SYDVKM. V was clipped by 7 bases and J by 7 bases; unmatched bases: 9. The CDR3 protein is CASNRDRVGGYTF. The DNA for the CDR3 is TGTGCCAGCAACCGCGACAGGGTGGGTGGCTACACCTTC.